This entry describes one T cell receptor beta chain. Antigen: not known. Profiled with immunoSEQ multiplex PCR; TCRdb holds only in-frame clones, not every one. This sample has 100,000 or so clones, with more than 80% found just once. This specimen comes from a study of OX40 agonist ivuxolimab in advanced cancers. Findings and caveats of the study: More expanded clones were found, on average, in CD8+ than in CD4+ T cells. Both CD4+ and CD8+ T cell populations in blood had undergone clonal expansion by week 6 at 0.1 to 3.0 mg/kg. With doses of 0.1-3.0 mg/kg, partial responders showed among the lowest clonal expansion.

CDR3 length: 15 residues. Looked up from germline, CDR1 is LGHNA and CDR2 is YSLEER. V was pared by 3 bases and J by 4 bases, with 15 bases between. The source was CD4+ or CD8+ T cells sorted from blood, collected in a trial of the OX40 agonist ivuxolimab. V and J are TRBV4-3 and TRBJ1-1; D ambiguous. This TCR was sampled from an adult with an advanced solid tumor such as melanoma, head and neck, liver or kidney cancer. CDR3 region: CASSHGWNSPTEAFF. DNA for the CDR3: TGCGCCAGCAGCCATGGGTGGAATTCCCCCACTGAAGCTTTCTTT.